The 10 T cell receptor beta chains in this list originate from one sample, sequenced in a study of shared clonotypes between healthy human individuals. Using immunoSEQ multiplex PCR, the repertoire was profiled, and TCRdb retains in-frame clones only, with some absent. The profile shows millions of clones, under 95% of them singletons. CD45RO-negative CD8 cells positively selected for CCR7 made up the naive population, which excluded terminally differentiated effector memory CD45RA+ cells. The sequenced material came from naive CD8+ T cells from PBMCs. These receptors all stem from a man younger than 35 in good health. Some clones in this sample may be carry-over from other donors' samples.

The J gene is TRBJ2-1, the V gene TRBV7-6; possibly TRBD2 for D (6 bases). Trimming pared 5 bases from V and 5 bases from J, leaving 19 bases between. The germline V gene encodes CDR1 SGHVS and CDR2 FNYEAQ. The CDR3 loop spans 16 amino acids. CDR3 sequence (DNA): TGTGCCAGCAGCAAAACTTTAGCGGATCAACACAATGAGCAGTTCTTC. Protein sequence: CASSKTLADQHNEQFF.

This chain uses TRBV7-9 with TRBJ2-1; 7 nucleotides line up with TRBD1. V lost 5 bases and J lost 12; bases outside the gene matches: 13. The germline V gene encodes CDR1 SEHNR and CDR2 FQNEAQ (reference sequence). This CDR3 is 14 amino acids long. DNA of the CDR3: TGTGCCAGCAGCGCAACCGTGACAGGGCTTGGGCAGTTCTTC. As protein: CASSATVTGLGQFF. The complete variable domain, with remaining parts taken from reference TRBV7-9 and TRBJ2-1, reads DTGVSQNPRHKITKRGQNVTFRCDPISEHNRLYWYRQTLGQGPEFLTYFQNEAQLEKSRLLSDRFSAERPKGSFSTLEIQRTEQGDSAMYLCASSATVTGLGQFFGPGTRLTVL.

V gene TRBV19 combines with J gene TRBJ1-3; 8 positions agree with TRBD1. Trimming removed 7 bases from V and 3 bases from J; junction bases left unmatched: 8. Germline loops: CDR1 LNHDA, CDR2 SQIVND (reference sequence). The CDR3 is 15 amino acids. CDR3 bases: TGTGCCAGTATGGGACAGGTTTATTTTGGAAACACCATATATTTT. This gives the protein CASMGQVYFGNTIYF.

V is TRBV6-6 and J is TRBJ2-5; tentatively, D is TRBD2 (6 bases). Germline V gene data show CDR1 as MNHNY and CDR2 as SVGAGI (reference sequence). There are 15 residues in the CDR3. V gave up 1 base and J gave up 2 bases, with 11 bases separating them. CDR3 protein: CASSYLGGLQETQYF. Here the CDR3 DNA reads TGTGCCAGCAGTTACTTAGGAGGGCTTCAAGAGACCCAGTACTTC.

V and J are TRBV18 and TRBJ2-2, with D possibly being TRBD1 or TRBD2 (5 bases each). With 2 bases removed from V and 4 bases from J, the gap between germline ends came to 14 bases. Germline CDR1 reads KGHSH; CDR2 reads LQKENI. This CDR3 contains 16 residues. CDR3 nucleotide sequence: TGTGCCAGCTCACCAAAATGGGGCGGACTCACCGGGGAGCTGTTTTTT. It is translated as CASSPKWGGLTGELFF.

The chain carries TRBV12-5 and TRBJ1-2; 7 bases are shared with TRBD1. The germline V gene encodes CDR1 LGHNT and CDR2 FRNRAP. V gave up 0 bases and J gave up 3 bases; unmatched junction bases: 7. CDR3 length equals 16 residues. The chain's CDR3 is CASGLVGTDVDYGYTF. The CDR3 nucleotides are TGTGCTAGTGGTTTGGTGGGGACAGATGTCGACTATGGCTACACCTTC.

Comments on this clone: This specimen includes other DNA sequences encoding the same CDR3. The chain carries TRBV11-2 and TRBJ2-2, with TRBD2 matching 7 bases. V trimming: 5 bases; J trimming: 0 bases; junction bases outside the gene matches: 3. The CDR3 is made up of 15 amino acids. Germline loops: CDR1 SGHAT, CDR2 FQNNGV. The CDR3 region has the DNA TGTGCCAGCAGCCTTAGCGGGCCGAACACCGGGGAGCTGTTTTTT. Translating gives CASSLSGPNTGELFF.

This clone was observed a few times. The J gene is TRBJ1-2, the V gene TRBV9; tentative D call: TRBD1 (5 bases). V was cut by 3 bases and J by 4 bases, with 10 bases left in between. Germline lookup yields CDR1 SGDLS and CDR2 YYNGEE. CDR3 length: 13 amino acids. This CDR3 is CASSEGLSYGYTF. The CDR3 DNA sequence: TGTGCCAGCAGCGAGGGACTGAGCTATGGCTACACCTTC.

The rearrangement uses TRBV4-1 and TRBJ2-7, with TRBD1 matching 9 bases. J gave up 6 bases and V 1 base, and 7 bases lay outside the gene matches. The CDR3 contains 15 residues. Germline V gene sequence: CDR1 MGHRA, CDR2 YSYEKL. The CDR3: CASSQARDREREQYF. For the CDR3, the DNA is TGCGCCAGCAGCCAAGCACGGGACAGGGAACGCGAGCAGTACTTC.

CDR3 protein: CASSLGGTGYTGELFF. CDR3 coding DNA: TGTGCCAGCAGCTTAGGCGGGACAGGGTACACCGGGGAGCTGTTTTTT. The gene calls are TRBV7-8 and TRBJ2-2; 9 nucleotides line up with TRBD1. This CDR3 contains 16 residues. With V trimmed by 1 base and J by 3 bases, 3 bases remained unmatched. Germline V gene data show CDR1 as SGHVS and CDR2 as FQNEAQ.